This T cell receptor beta chain emerged from a study of regulatory T cells in long-lasting Graves disease. The time point was: persistent/refractory GD, antithyroid drugs over 5 years with positive TRAb. Isolated PBMC RNA provided the starting material for the TCR library. Note on this clonotype: The junction differs from germline at one of its ends, possibly a read error.

Germline V gene lookup returns CDR1 SEHNR and CDR2 FQNEAQ (reference sequence). This CDR3 is 15 amino acids long. Arm-PCR of CDR3 regions and iRepertoire HTBI primers were the basis on which TCR beta libraries were built. TCRdb reprocessed the multiplex PCR reads via MiXCR and lists one record per CDR3 protein. The table records 310,000 or so distinct CDR3 sequences, about 20% of them present only once. This chain uses TRBV7-9 with TRBJ2-4; tentatively, D is TRBD1 (6 bases). The clonotype was recovered from a female donor with Graves disease. The sample was peripheral blood mononuclear cells (PBMCs), taken when the disease was refractory, from a patient treated with antithyroid drugs. The CDR3 spells CASSVASGLGGIQYF. The CDR3, as DNA: TGTGCCAGCAGCGTAGCCTCGGGCCTAGGGGGCATTCAGTACTTC.